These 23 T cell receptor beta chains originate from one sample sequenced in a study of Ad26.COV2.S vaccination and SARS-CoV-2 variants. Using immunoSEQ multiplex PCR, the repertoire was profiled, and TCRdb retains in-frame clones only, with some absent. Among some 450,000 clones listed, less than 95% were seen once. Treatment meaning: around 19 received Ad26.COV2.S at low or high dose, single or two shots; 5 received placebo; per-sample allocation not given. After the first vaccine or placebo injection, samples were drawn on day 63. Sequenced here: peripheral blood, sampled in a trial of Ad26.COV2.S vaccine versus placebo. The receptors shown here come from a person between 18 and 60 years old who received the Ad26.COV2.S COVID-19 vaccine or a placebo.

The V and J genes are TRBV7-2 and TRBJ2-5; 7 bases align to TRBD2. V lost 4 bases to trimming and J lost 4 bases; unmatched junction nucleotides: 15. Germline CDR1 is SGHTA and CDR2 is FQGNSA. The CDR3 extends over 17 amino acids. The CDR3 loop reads CASSSDPLGGVRETQYF. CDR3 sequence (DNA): TGTGCCAGCAGCTCCGACCCGCTGGGGGGGGTTAGAGAGACCCAGTACTTC.

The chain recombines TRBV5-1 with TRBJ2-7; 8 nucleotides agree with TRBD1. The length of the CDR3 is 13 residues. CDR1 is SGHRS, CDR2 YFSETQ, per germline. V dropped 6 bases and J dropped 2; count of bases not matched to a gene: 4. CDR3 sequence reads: CASTVQGAYEQYF. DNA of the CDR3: TGCGCCAGCACCGTACAGGGGGCCTACGAGCAGTACTTC.

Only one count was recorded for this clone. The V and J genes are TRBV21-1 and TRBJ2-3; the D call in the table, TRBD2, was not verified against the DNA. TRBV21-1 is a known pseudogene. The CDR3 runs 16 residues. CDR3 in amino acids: CASRAWLREGRDTQYF. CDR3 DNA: TGTGCCAGCAGGGCTTGGTTGCGGGAGGGCCGGGATACGCAGTATTTT.

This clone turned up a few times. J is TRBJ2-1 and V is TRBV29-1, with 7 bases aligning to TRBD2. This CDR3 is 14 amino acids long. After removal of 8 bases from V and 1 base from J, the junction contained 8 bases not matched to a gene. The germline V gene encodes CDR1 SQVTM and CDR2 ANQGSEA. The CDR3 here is CSYRRGESYNEQFF. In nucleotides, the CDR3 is TGCAGCTACCGACGGGGGGAATCCTACAATGAGCAGTTCTTC.

CDR3 protein: CASSLGAEATYEQYF. CDR3 nucleotide sequence: TGCGCCAGCAGCTTGGGGGCGGAGGCGACCTACGAGCAGTACTTC. The chain combines TRBV5-1 with TRBJ2-7, with a weak D call TRBD2 (5 bases). CDR3 size: 15 residues. Trimming pared 0 bases from V and 2 bases from J, leaving 12 bases between. Germline V CDR1 and CDR2: SGHRS, YFSETQ.

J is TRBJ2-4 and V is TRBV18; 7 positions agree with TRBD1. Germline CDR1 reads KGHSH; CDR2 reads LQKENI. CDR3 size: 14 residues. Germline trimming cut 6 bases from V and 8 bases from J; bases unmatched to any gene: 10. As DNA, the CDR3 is TGTGCCAGCTCGTACGACAGGGTTCAGGACATTCAGTACTTC. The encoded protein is CASSYDRVQDIQYF.

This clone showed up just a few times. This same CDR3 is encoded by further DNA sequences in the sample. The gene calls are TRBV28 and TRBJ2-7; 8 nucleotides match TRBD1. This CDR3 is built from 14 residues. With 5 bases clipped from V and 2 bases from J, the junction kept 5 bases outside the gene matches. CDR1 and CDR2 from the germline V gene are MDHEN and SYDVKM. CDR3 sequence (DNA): TGTGCCAGCAGTCTGGGCAGGGGGCCCTACGAGCAGTACTTC. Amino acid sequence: CASSLGRGPYEQYF.

DNA for the CDR3: TGTGCCAGCAGCCTAGACCCGGGACTAGCGGGAGTGTCGGGCTCCTACAATGAGCAGTTCTTC. Translating it yields CASSLDPGLAGVSGSYNEQFF. The rearrangement joins TRBV7-3 to TRBJ2-1; 14 bases agree with TRBD2. CDR3 length: 21 amino acids. Looked up from germline, CDR1 is SGHTA and CDR2 is FQGTGA. J was trimmed by 0 bases and V by 5 bases; bases with no gene match: 15.

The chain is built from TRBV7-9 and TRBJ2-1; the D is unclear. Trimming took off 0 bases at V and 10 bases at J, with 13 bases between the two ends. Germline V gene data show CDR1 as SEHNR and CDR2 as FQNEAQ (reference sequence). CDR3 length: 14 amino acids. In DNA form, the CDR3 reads TGTGCCAGCAGCTTAGCGGTAGTACACGTCGAGCAGTTCTTC. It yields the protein CASSLAVVHVEQFF.

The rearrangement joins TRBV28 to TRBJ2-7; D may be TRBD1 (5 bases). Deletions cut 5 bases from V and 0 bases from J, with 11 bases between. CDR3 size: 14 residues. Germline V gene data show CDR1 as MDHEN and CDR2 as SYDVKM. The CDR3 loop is CASSQWGVSYEQYF. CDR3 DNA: TGTGCCAGCAGTCAGTGGGGCGTCTCCTACGAGCAGTACTTC.

The CDR3 sequence: CASSPTGEGTNEKLFF. CDR3 nucleotide sequence: TGTGCCAGCAGCCCGACAGGGGAGGGAACTAATGAAAAACTGTTTTTT. The chain links TRBV7-9 to TRBJ1-4; 8 bases agree with TRBD1. CDR3 length: 16 amino acids. Germline lookup yields CDR1 SEHNR and CDR2 FQNEAQ (reference sequence). J lost 1 base, V lost 5 bases, and 6 bases had no gene match.

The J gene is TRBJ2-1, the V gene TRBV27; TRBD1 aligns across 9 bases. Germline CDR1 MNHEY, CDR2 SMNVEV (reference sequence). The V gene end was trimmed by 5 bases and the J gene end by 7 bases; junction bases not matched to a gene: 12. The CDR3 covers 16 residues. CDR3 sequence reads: CASSPRRDRVRNEQFF. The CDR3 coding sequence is TGTGCCAGCAGTCCAAGACGGGACAGGGTGAGGAATGAGCAGTTCTTC.

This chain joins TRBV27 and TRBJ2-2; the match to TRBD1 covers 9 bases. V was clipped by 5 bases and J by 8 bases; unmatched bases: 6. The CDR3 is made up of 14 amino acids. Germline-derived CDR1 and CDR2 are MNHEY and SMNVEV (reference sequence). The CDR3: CASSPGQGTGELFF. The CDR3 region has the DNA TGTGCCAGCAGTCCCGGACAGGGGACAGGGGAGCTGTTTTTT.

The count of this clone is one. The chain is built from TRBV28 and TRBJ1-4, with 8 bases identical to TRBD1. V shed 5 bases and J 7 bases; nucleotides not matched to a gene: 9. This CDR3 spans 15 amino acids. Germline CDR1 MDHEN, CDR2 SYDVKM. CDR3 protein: CASSLRQGISEKLFF. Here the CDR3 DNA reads TGTGCCAGCAGTCTCCGACAGGGGATAAGTGAAAAACTGTTTTTT.

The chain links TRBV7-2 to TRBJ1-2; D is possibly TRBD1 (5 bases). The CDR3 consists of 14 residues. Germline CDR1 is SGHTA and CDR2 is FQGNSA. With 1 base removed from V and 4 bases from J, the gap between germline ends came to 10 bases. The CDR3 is CASSLEGAVYGYTF. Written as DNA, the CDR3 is TGTGCCAGCAGCTTAGAAGGGGCGGTCTATGGCTACACCTTC.

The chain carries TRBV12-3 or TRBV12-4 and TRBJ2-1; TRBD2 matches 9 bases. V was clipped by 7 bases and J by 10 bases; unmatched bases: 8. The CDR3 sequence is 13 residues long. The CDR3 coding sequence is TGTGCCAGCATTCATAGCGGGAGCAGGGAGCAGTTCTTC. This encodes CASIHSGSREQFF.

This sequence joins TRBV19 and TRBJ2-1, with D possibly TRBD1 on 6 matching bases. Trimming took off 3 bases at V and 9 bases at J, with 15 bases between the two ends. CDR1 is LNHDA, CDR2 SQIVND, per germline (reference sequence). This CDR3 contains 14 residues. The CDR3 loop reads CASSILGARGEQFF. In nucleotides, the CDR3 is TGTGCCAGTAGTATTCTGGGGGCGAGGGGTGAGCAGTTCTTC.

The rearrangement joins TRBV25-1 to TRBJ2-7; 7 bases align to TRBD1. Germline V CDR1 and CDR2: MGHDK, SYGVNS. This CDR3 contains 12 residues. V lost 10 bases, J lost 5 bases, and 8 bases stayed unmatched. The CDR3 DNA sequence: TGTGCCACCGGGACAGTTACACACGAGCAGTACTTC. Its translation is CATGTVTHEQYF.

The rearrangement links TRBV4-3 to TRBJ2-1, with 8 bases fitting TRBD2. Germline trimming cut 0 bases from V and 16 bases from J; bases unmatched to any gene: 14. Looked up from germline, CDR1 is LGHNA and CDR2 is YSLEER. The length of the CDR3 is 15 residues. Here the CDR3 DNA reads TGCGCCAGCAGCCAAGATCGGGGTAGCGGGATGAACAAATTCTTC. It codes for CASSQDRGSGMNKFF.

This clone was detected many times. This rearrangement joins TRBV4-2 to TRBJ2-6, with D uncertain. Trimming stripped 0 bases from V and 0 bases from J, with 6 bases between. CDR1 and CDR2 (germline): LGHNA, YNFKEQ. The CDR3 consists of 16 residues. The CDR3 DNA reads TGTGCCAGCAGCCAAGATGGCACCTCTGGGGCCAACGTCCTGACTTTC. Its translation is CASSQDGTSGANVLTF.

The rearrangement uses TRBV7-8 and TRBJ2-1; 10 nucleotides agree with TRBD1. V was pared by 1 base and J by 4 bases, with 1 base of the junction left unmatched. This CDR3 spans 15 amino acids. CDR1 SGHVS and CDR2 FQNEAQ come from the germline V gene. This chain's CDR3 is CASSLEGQGYNEQFF. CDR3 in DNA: TGTGCCAGCAGCTTAGAGGGACAGGGGTACAATGAGCAGTTCTTC.

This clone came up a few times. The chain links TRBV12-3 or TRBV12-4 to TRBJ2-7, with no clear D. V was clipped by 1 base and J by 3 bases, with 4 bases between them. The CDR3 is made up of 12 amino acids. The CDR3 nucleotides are TGTGCCAGCAGTTTAGAGGGCTACGAGCAGTACTTC. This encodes CASSLEGYEQYF.

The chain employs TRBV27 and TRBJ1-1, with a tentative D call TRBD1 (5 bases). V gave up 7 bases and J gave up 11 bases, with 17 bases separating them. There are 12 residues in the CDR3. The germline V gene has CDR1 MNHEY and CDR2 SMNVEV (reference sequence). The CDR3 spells CASTTKKGTAFF. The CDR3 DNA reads TGTGCCAGCACCACCAAGAAGGGGACGGCTTTCTTT.